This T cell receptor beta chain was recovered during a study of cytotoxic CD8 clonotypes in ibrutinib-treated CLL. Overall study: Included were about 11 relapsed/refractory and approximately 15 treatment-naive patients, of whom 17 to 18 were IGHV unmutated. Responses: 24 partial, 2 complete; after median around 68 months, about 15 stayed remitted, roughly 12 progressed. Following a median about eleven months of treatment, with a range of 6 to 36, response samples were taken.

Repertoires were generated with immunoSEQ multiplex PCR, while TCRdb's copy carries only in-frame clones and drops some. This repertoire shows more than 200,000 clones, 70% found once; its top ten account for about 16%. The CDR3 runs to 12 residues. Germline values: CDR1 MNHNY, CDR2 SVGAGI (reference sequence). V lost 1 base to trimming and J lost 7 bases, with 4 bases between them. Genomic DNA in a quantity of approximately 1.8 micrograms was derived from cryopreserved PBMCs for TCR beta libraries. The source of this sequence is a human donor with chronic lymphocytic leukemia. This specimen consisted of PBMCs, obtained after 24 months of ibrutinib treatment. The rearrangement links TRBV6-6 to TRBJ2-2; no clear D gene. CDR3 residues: CASSYFDGELFF. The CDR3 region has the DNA TGTGCCAGCAGTTACTTTGACGGGGAGCTGTTTTTT.